The clone carrying this T cell receptor (beta chain) has only one observation. The germline gives CDR1 LNHDA, CDR2 SQIVND (reference sequence). V gave up 6 bases and J gave up 5 bases; unmatched junction bases: 11. CDR3 size: 15 residues. The sample is drawn from a study of blood T cells in healthy people across ages. Donor samples were obtained from healthy Caucasian individuals from Russia, aged about 6 to 100. The draw of peripheral blood yielded ten milliliters from each donor. A J-beta primer mix and a sample-barcoded 5' primer were used in a second PCR of about 6 to 12 cycles. A 12-random-nucleotide template-switch adaptor tagged each cDNA molecule. A single record per CDR3 protein comes from TCRdb applying MiXCR to the 5' RACE reads. The sample has about 650,000 distinct CDR3 sequences, 40% to 65% seen once.

The rearrangement links TRBV19 to TRBJ1-2; 8 bases are shared with TRBD1. Source material: blood. The TCR originated in a woman aged 80 or older in good health. CDR3 loop: CASRTTGVMGYGYTF. Here the CDR3 DNA reads TGTGCCAGTAGGACGACAGGGGTGATGGGTTATGGCTACACCTTC. Filled out from reference TRBV19 and TRBJ1-2, the complete variable domain reads DGGITQSPKYLFRKEGQNVTLSCEQNLNHDAMYWYRQDPGQGLRLIYYSQIVNDFQKGDIAEGYSVSREKKESFPLTVTSAQKNPTAFYLCASRTTGVMGYGYTFGSGTRLTVV.